The clone carrying this T cell receptor beta chain was observed a few times. Antigen: not known. TCRdb reanalysed the RT-PCR reads using MiXCR and keeps one entry per CDR3 protein. The table lists around 490,000 distinct CDR3 sequences, approximately 7.7% of them singletons. These data belong to a study of response to subunit inactivated influenza vaccine. Whole-study results and caveats: Researchers suggested that each seasonal influenza vaccination recruits few new T cells.

Germline V gene lookup returns CDR1 MGHDK and CDR2 SYGVNS. V lost 3 bases and J lost 10, with 13 bases in between. There are 13 residues in the CDR3. This clonotype was obtained from a man between 50 and 70 years old who received an inactivated influenza vaccine. The rearrangement joins TRBV25-1 to TRBJ2-1; tentatively, D is TRBD2 (6 bases). Sample: PBMCs from blood, taken about 24 months after vaccination. The CDR3 protein is CASSDGVGGEQFF. CDR3 in DNA: TGTGCCAGCAGTGATGGCGTGGGGGGAGAGCAGTTCTTC.